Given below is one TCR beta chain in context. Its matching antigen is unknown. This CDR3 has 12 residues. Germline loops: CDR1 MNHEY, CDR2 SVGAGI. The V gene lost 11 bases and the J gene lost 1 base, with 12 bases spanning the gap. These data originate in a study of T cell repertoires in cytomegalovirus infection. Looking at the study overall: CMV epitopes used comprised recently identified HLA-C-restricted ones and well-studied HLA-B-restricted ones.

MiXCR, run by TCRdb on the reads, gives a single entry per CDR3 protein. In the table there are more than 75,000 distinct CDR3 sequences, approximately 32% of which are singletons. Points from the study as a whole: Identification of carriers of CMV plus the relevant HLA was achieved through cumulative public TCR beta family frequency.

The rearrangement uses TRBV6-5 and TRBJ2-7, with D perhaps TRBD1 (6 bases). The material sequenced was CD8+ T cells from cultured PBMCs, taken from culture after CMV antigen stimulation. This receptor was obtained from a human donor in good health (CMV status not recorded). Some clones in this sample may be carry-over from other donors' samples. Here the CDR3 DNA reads TGTGCCTCGGGGCAGGGGTCCTACGAGCAGTACTTC. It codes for CASGQGSYEQYF.